These 8 T cell receptor beta chains were all obtained from the same sample, sequenced in a study of beta chain features in type 1 diabetes. Findings of the study overall: TCRB CDR3s from Type 1 diabetes patients were moderately but significantly shorter in all four CD4+ subsets.

Expressed TCRB transcripts got sequenced, as all isolated RNA was reverse transcribed. The data were produced by immunoSEQ multiplex PCR, yet TCRdb's version contains in-frame clones alone and is incomplete. This sample has around 150,000 clones, with approximately 10% found just once. No cognate antigen is known for these TCRs. The sequencing sample was made of central memory CD4+ T cells from blood. Every receptor here comes from a man aged 25-45 years with type 1 diabetes.

The genes are TRBV29-1 and TRBJ2-5; D might be TRBD2 (6 bases). The DNA end is more similar to TRBJ2-7, so the J call may be wrong. The CDR3 runs 13 residues. Germline V gives CDR1 SQVTM, CDR2 ANQGSEA. The CDR3: CSVGDWLDYEQYF. CDR3 nucleotides: TGCAGCGTTGGGGACTGGTTGGACTACGAGCAGTACTTC.

This clone was counted between two and nine times. The gene calls are TRBV28 and TRBJ2-1; D is unclear. This CDR3 spans 14 amino acids. Germline assignment: CDR1 MDHEN and CDR2 SYDVKM. Trimming pared 2 bases from V and 9 bases from J, leaving 14 bases between. CDR3: CASSLSIRGTEQFF. The CDR3 nucleotides read TGTGCCAGCAGTTTAAGCATCAGAGGCACTGAGCAGTTCTTC.

This clone appeared a few times. V usage is TRBV5-4 and J usage is TRBJ2-7, with D possibly being TRBD2 (7 bases). With 0 bases removed from V and 3 bases from J, the gap between germline ends came to 13 bases. CDR1 SGHNT and CDR2 YYREEE come from the germline V gene (reference sequence). This CDR3 has 15 residues. DNA of the CDR3: TGTGCCAGCAGCTTGGGGGGGGGCAGATACTACGAGCAGTACTTC. Amino acids: CASSLGGGRYYEQYF.

V is TRBV5-1 and J is TRBJ2-5; TRBD1 matches 11 bases. Germline CDR1 is SGHRS and CDR2 is YFSETQ. This CDR3 has 15 amino acids. V gave up 5 bases and J gave up 3 bases; unmatched junction bases: 6. The CDR3 here is CASSFLGQGEETQYF. The CDR3 DNA follows: TGCGCCAGCAGTTTCCTGGGACAGGGGGAAGAGACCCAGTACTTC. Combining the CDR3 with reference TRBV5-1 and TRBJ2-5 gives the whole variable domain KAGVTQTPRYLIKTRGQQVTLSCSPISGHRSVSWYQQTPGQGLQFLFEYFSETQRNKGNFPGRFSGRQFSNSRSEMNVSTLELGDSALYLCASSFLGQGEETQYFGPGTRLLVL.

The J gene is TRBJ1-2, the V gene TRBV5-4, with TRBD1 identical over 12 bases. In germline, CDR1 is SGHNT, CDR2 YYREEE (reference sequence). CDR3 length: 15 amino acids. The V and J ends lost 4 bases and 11 bases, in that order; junction bases with no gene match: 12. CDR3: CASSQEYTGQGAYTF. The CDR3 coding sequence is TGTGCCAGCAGCCAAGAGTATACGGGACAGGGGGCATACACCTTC.

The table lists this clone with a few counts. The J gene is TRBJ2-1, the V gene TRBV5-1, with D tentatively TRBD2 (6 bases). The CDR3 runs 15 residues. Trimming cost V 2 bases and J 6 bases, with 15 bases left between them. Germline assignment: CDR1 SGHRS and CDR2 YFSETQ. In nucleotides, the CDR3 is TGCGCCAGCAGCTTTGTCCCGGGAGAAGGCAATGAGCAGTTCTTC. This encodes CASSFVPGEGNEQFF. Complete variable domain (other parts from reference TRBV5-1 and TRBJ2-1): KAGVTQTPRYLIKTRGQQVTLSCSPISGHRSVSWYQQTPGQGLQFLFEYFSETQRNKGNFPGRFSGRQFSNSRSEMNVSTLELGDSALYLCASSFVPGEGNEQFFGPGTRLTVL.

This clone was seen more than once but under ten times. The CDR3 DNA sequence: TGTGCCAGCAACTCCCGGGAGATGTACAATGAGCAGTTCTTC. It encodes CASNSREMYNEQFF. The V gene is TRBV6-1, the J gene TRBJ2-1; TRBD2 is a possible D gene (6 bases). V was clipped by 7 bases and J by 4 bases, with 14 bases between them. Germline CDR1 is MNHNS and CDR2 is SASEGT. The CDR3 length is 14 residues.

This rearrangement joins TRBV7-9 to TRBJ2-5; 7 nucleotides match TRBD2. V was clipped by 5 bases and J by 11 bases; unmatched bases: 2. Germline CDR1 and CDR2: SEHNR and FQNEAQ (reference sequence). The CDR3 is 10 residues long. CDR3 residues: CASSGGDQYF. In DNA form, the CDR3 reads TGTGCCAGCAGCGGGGGGGATCAGTACTTC. Full variable domain (missing parts from reference TRBV7-9 and TRBJ2-5): DTGVSQNPRHKITKRGQNVTFRCDPISEHNRLYWYRQTLGQGPEFLTYFQNEAQLEKSRLLSDRFSAERPKGSFSTLEIQRTEQGDSAMYLCASSGGDQYFGPGTRLLVL.